A selection of T cell receptor beta chains follows, all from one sample in a study of identifying expanded T cells in peripheral blood. Profiling relied on immunoSEQ multiplex PCR, and the TCRdb table lists in-frame clones only, not all of them. Here the sample spans 70,000 to 100,000 clones, 85% to 90% being singletons. What was sequenced was blood. The receptor source for this set is a person aged 18 to 75 in good health. Each CDR3 is given without its conserved first and last residue.

V gene	J gene	CDR3 protein
TRBV5-1	TRBJ2-3	ASSFRGGLASRDTQY
TRBV7-3	TRBJ1-1	ASSPSGQNTEAF
TRBV11-3	TRBJ2-1	ASSSNSYNEQF
TRBV19	TRBJ1-5	ASSLGPVSHQPQH
TRBV7-2	TRBJ1-2	ASSFRDAGWSNYGYT
TRBV10-2	TRBJ2-5	ASSVLLAGGPGETQY
TRBV10-3	TRBJ2-3	AIKGDTDTQY
TRBV5-5	TRBJ2-1	ASSLAPGPYNEQF
TRBV19	TRBJ2-3	ASSPSGGIDTQY
TRBV28	TRBJ2-7	ASSFYGKVPGYEQY
TRBV6-1	TRBJ2-5	ASSGTQGETQY
TRBV5-1	TRBJ1-4	ASSIQGLGKLF
TRBV7-2	TRBJ1-6	ASSLSSYNSPLH
TRBV7-2	TRBJ2-1	ASSSSGGPYNEQF
TRBV19	TRBJ2-5	ASSARRVSSQETQY
TRBV4-1	TRBJ1-1	ASRESGTANTEAF
TRBV18	TRBJ1-1	ASSPGQNTEAF
TRBV10-3	TRBJ1-5	AISESYMTGENQPQH
TRBV19	TRBJ2-7	ASSTAGPGYASGSYEQY
TRBV20-1	TRBJ1-2	SVGQGSGYT
TRBV18	TRBJ2-1	ASSPRTDKNEQF
TRBV2	TRBJ2-1	ASSLSGGANEQF
TRBV7-8	TRBJ2-1	ASSLTYNEQF
TRBV19	TRBJ1-5	ASSIPGYGNQPQH
TRBV5-1	TRBJ1-2	ASSLTEGYYGYT
TRBV5-1	TRBJ1-2	ASSSQPGRHVDGYT
TRBV7-2	TRBJ2-7	ASSYRTSGGYEQY